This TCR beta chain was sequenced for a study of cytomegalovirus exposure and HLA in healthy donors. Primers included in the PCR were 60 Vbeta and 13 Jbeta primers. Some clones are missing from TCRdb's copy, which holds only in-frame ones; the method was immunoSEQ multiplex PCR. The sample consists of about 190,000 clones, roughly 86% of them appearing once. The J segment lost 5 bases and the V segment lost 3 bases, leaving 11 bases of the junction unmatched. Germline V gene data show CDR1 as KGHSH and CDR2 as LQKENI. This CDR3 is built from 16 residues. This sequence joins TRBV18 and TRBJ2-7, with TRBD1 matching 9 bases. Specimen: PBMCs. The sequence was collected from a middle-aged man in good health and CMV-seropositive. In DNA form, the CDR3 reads TGTGCCAGCTCACCCCCAAGGGGGACAGGGACTCACGAGCAGTACTTC. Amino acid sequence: CASSPPRGTGTHEQYF.